These 31 T cell receptor beta chains originate from one sample sequenced in a study of blood T cell repertoires in COVID-19. Sequenced by immunoSEQ multiplex PCR; TCRdb stores in-frame clones only, minus some. Found here are approximately 70,000 clones, around 65% of them singletons; the top ten hold 51%. Input material: PBMCs or T cells enriched from blood (not recorded which). All receptors come from a woman aged 55-70 years who had been exposed to COVID-19.

The chain employs TRBV5-6 and TRBJ2-5; 9 nucleotides line up with TRBD1. CDR3 size: 15 residues. Germline lookup yields CDR1 SGHDT and CDR2 YYEEEE. V trimming: 4 bases; J trimming: 5 bases; junction bases outside the gene matches: 9. CDR3 sequence (DNA): TGTGCCAGCAGCCGCAGGGGACAGGGAGGCGAGACCCAGTACTTC. This gives the protein CASSRRGQGGETQYF. The full variable domain, its missing parts supplied by reference TRBV5-6 and TRBJ2-5, is DAGVTQSPTHLIKTRGQQVTLRCSPKSGHDTVSWYQQALGQGPQFIFQYYEEEERQRGNFPDRFSGHQFPNYSSELNVNALLLGDSALYLCASSRRGQGGETQYFGPGTRLLVL.

The rearrangement uses TRBV6-5 and TRBJ1-1, with a weak D call TRBD1 (6 bases). Germline CDR1 MNHEY, CDR2 SVGAGI. The V end lost 5 bases, the J end lost 6 bases, and 19 bases lay between the germline ends. The CDR3 loop spans 15 amino acids. As DNA, the CDR3 is TGTGCCAGCAGTCCCAATGGACAGATCAACGCTGAAGCTTTCTTT. This translates into CASSPNGQINAEAFF.

This clone was found once. V gene TRBV28 combines with J gene TRBJ2-5, with TRBD1 matching 11 bases. CDR3 length equals 15 residues. Germline CDR1 is MDHEN and CDR2 is SYDVKM. Trimming removed 4 bases from V and 4 bases from J; junction bases left unmatched: 5. In nucleotides, the CDR3 is TGTGCCAGCAGTTCCCGGACAGGGGGCCGAGAGACCCAGTACTTC. This encodes CASSSRTGGRETQYF. Complete variable domain (other parts from reference TRBV28 and TRBJ2-5): DVKVTQSSRYLVKRTGEKVFLECVQDMDHENMFWYRQDPGLGLRLIYFSYDVKMKEKGDIPEGYSVSREKKERFSLILESASTNQTSMYLCASSSRTGGRETQYFGPGTRLLVL.

This chain links TRBV29-1 with TRBJ1-1; a weak D match, TRBD1 (6 bases). Germline V CDR1 and CDR2: SQVTM, ANQGSEA. Trimming took 6 bases from V and 3 from J, leaving 11 bases between them. This CDR3 spans 12 amino acids. CDR3 nucleotide sequence: TGCAGCGTGGACAGAGATTACACTGAAGCTTTCTTT. This translates into CSVDRDYTEAFF.

The chain uses TRBV7-2 and TRBJ2-4; D call uncertain. Germline V gene sequence: CDR1 SGHTA, CDR2 FQGNSA. CDR3 length equals 15 residues. Trimming took off 2 bases at V and 0 bases at J, with 8 bases between the two ends. The CDR3 is CASSLLSLAKNIQYF. CDR3 bases: TGTGCCAGCAGCTTACTCTCACTAGCCAAAAACATTCAGTACTTC.

The table lists this clone with many counts. The CDR3 bases are TGTGCCAGTAGTATTCCCGGGACACACATTCAGTACTTC. This translates into CASSIPGTHIQYF. The chain recombines TRBV19 with TRBJ2-4, with a weak D call TRBD1 (6 bases). CDR1 and CDR2 from the germline V gene are LNHDA and SQIVND (reference sequence). Trimming took 3 bases from V and 8 from J, leaving 11 bases between them. This CDR3 region has 13 residues.

J is TRBJ1-2 and V is TRBV5-1; 9 nucleotides match TRBD1. Germline CDR1 reads SGHRS; CDR2 reads YFSETQ. V shed 6 bases and J 0 bases; nucleotides not matched to a gene: 15. This CDR3 comprises 18 residues. The chain's CDR3 is CASTLVGTGKGSNYGYTF. The CDR3 nucleotides are TGCGCCAGCACATTAGTCGGGACAGGGAAAGGGTCTAACTATGGCTACACCTTC.

The gene calls are TRBV27 and TRBJ2-1; 11 bases fit TRBD2. CDR1 MNHEY and CDR2 SMNVEV come from the germline V gene (reference sequence). The CDR3 spans 15 residues. V shed 6 bases, J shed 5 bases, and the junction held 6 bases outside the gene matches. In DNA form, the CDR3 reads TGTGCCAGCAGCCCAGGGACTAGCGGACACAATGAGCAGTTCTTC. Translating it yields CASSPGTSGHNEQFF.

The chain links TRBV28 to TRBJ2-1, with TRBD2 matching 8 bases. V lost 2 bases to trimming and J lost 7 bases; unmatched junction nucleotides: 16. Germline assignment: CDR1 MDHEN and CDR2 SYDVKM. CDR3 length: 18 amino acids. The CDR3 reads CASSLVESGSWEGNEQFF. DNA for the CDR3: TGTGCCAGCAGTTTAGTTGAGAGCGGGAGTTGGGAAGGGAATGAGCAGTTCTTC.

The V and J genes are TRBV6-5 and TRBJ1-6; D not certain. The germline V gene encodes CDR1 MNHEY and CDR2 SVGAGI. The germline V and J ends were trimmed by 1 base and 9 bases, with 7 bases remaining between them. CDR3 length equals 13 residues. The CDR3, as DNA: TGTGCCAGCAGTTACTATCGGGGTTCACCCCTCCACTTT. The encoded protein is CASSYYRGSPLHF.

This clone came up once. The chain has TRBV4-3 and TRBJ2-5; 11 bases are shared with TRBD2. Unmatched junction bases numbered 6, after V lost 0 bases and J lost 6 bases. Germline V gene data show CDR1 as LGHNA and CDR2 as YSLEER. There are 16 residues in the CDR3. CDR3 region: CASSQDNASGRKTQYF. CDR3 nucleotide sequence: TGCGCCAGCAGCCAAGATAACGCTAGCGGGAGGAAGACCCAGTACTTC.

The V and J genes are TRBV7-2 and TRBJ1-2; the match to TRBD1 covers 7 bases. This CDR3 has 14 residues. Germline-derived CDR1 and CDR2 are SGHTA and FQGNSA. The trim removed 5 bases at V and 0 bases at J, leaving 3 bases unmatched. The CDR3 sequence: CASSLGTANYGYTF. CDR3 nucleotides: TGTGCCAGCAGCCTCGGGACAGCTAACTATGGCTACACCTTC.

The chain joins TRBV28 to TRBJ1-6, with D possibly being TRBD1 (6 bases). The CDR3 is 12 amino acids. CDR1 is MDHEN, CDR2 SYDVKM, per germline. Trimming took 4 bases from V and 13 from J, leaving 11 bases between them. The CDR3 reads CASSSQGGPLHF. As DNA, the CDR3 is TGTGCCAGCAGTTCCCAAGGGGGTCCCCTCCACTTT.

The chain carries TRBV7-9 and TRBJ2-1; D possibly corresponds to TRBD1 (6 bases). CDR1 is SEHNR and CDR2 is FQNEAQ in the germline V gene (reference sequence). V was cut by 4 bases and J by 0 bases, with 10 bases left in between. The CDR3 totals 15 residues. CDR3 coding DNA: TGTGCCAGCAGCTCCCGACAGGTCTCCTACAATGAGCAGTTCTTC. This encodes CASSSRQVSYNEQFF.

This clone was found a few times. V usage is TRBV7-2 and J usage is TRBJ1-1, with 9 bases lining up with TRBD1. The V gene end was trimmed by 5 bases and the J gene end by 5 bases; junction bases not matched to a gene: 9. The CDR3 runs to 15 residues. CDR1 is SGHTA, CDR2 FQGNSA, per germline. CDR3 protein: CASSQRGQGTTEAFF. In DNA, the CDR3 is TGTGCCAGCAGCCAAAGGGGACAGGGAACGACTGAAGCTTTCTTT.

The rearrangement uses TRBV2 and TRBJ1-5, with D hard to call. This CDR3 has 13 residues. CDR1 is SNHLY, CDR2 FYNNEI, per germline. Trimming stripped 4 bases from V and 1 base from J, with 5 bases between. This chain's CDR3 is CASSVSSNQPQHF. Written as DNA, the CDR3 is TGTGCCAGCAGTGTCTCGAGCAATCAGCCCCAGCATTTT.

The chain has TRBV19 and TRBJ2-2; tentatively, D is TRBD1 (6 bases). CDR1 and CDR2 from the germline V gene are LNHDA and SQIVND (reference sequence). This CDR3 comprises 15 residues. Trimming cost V 6 bases and J 0 bases, with 11 bases left between them. In nucleotides, the CDR3 is TGTGCCAGTAGAAGCAGGGGCGCGAACACCGGGGAGCTGTTTTTT. Protein: CASRSRGANTGELFF.

The chain recombines TRBV2 with TRBJ1-2; the match to TRBD1 covers 7 bases. This CDR3 contains 16 residues. Germline assignment: CDR1 SNHLY and CDR2 FYNNEI. Trimming removed 4 bases from V and 3 bases from J; junction bases left unmatched: 11. The CDR3 DNA follows: TGTGCCAGCAGTGCCAACAGGGGCGGCGGTCACTATGGCTACACCTTC. Translation gives CASSANRGGGHYGYTF.

The chain uses TRBV28 and TRBJ2-3; maybe TRBD2 (5 bases). The ends were cut back, 1 base at V and 5 bases at J, with 16 bases in the middle. CDR3 length equals 16 residues. Germline V gives CDR1 MDHEN, CDR2 SYDVKM. CDR3 protein: CASSLLAGGRVDTQYF. CDR3 nucleotide sequence: TGTGCCAGCAGTTTATTGGCGGGCGGCAGAGTAGATACGCAGTATTTT.

This clone is a singleton in its sample. V usage is TRBV7-2 and J usage is TRBJ2-7; the D is unclear. Germline assignment: CDR1 SGHTA and CDR2 FQGNSA. Trimming left V 0 bases short and J 4 bases short, with 13 bases between. This CDR3 region has 15 residues. The CDR3 sequence: CASSLATSLQYEQYF. CDR3 nucleotides: TGTGCCAGCAGCTTAGCTACCAGCTTACAGTACGAGCAGTACTTC.

The chain uses TRBV10-3 and TRBJ2-7; TRBD2 agrees at 9 bases. The CDR3 covers 15 residues. With 3 bases clipped from V and 7 bases from J, the junction kept 10 bases outside the gene matches. CDR1 ENHRY and CDR2 SYGVKD come from the germline V gene. The CDR3 DNA reads as TGTGCCATCAGTGATGTAAGCGGGAGGTCGGGTGAGCAGTACTTC. The encoded protein is CAISDVSGRSGEQYF.

This clone turned up a few times. The genes are TRBV28 and TRBJ1-3, with 8 bases that match TRBD1. The length of the CDR3 is 13 residues. Germline trimming cut 8 bases from V and 5 bases from J; bases unmatched to any gene: 5. CDR1 and CDR2 (germline): MDHEN, SYDVKM. The CDR3 reads CASLGQGRNTIYF. CDR3 DNA sequence: TGTGCCAGCCTCGGACAGGGACGAAACACCATATATTTT.

This clone was picked up a small number of times. The chain uses TRBV14 and TRBJ2-7, with 9 bases aligning to TRBD1. V shed 6 bases and J 6 bases; nucleotides not matched to a gene: 9. Germline assignment: CDR1 SGHDN and CDR2 FVKESK. The CDR3 is 14 residues long. The CDR3 nucleotides read TGTGCCAGCAGACACCGGGACAGGGTCGGCGAGCAGTACTTC. The encoded protein is CASRHRDRVGEQYF.

The V call is TRBV28, the J call TRBJ1-2; D perhaps matches TRBD1 (6 bases). Germline lookup yields CDR1 MDHEN and CDR2 SYDVKM. This CDR3 has 14 residues. The ends were cut back, 4 bases at V and 4 bases at J, with 13 bases in the middle. This chain's CDR3 is CASSSQGSGYGYTF. DNA for the CDR3: TGTGCCAGCAGTTCGCAGGGGTCCGGCTATGGCTACACCTTC.

The chain carries TRBV7-9 and TRBJ1-4; tentatively, D is TRBD1 (5 bases). Germline V gene data show CDR1 as SEHNR and CDR2 as FQNEAQ (reference sequence). Trimming pared 2 bases from V and 4 bases from J, leaving 8 bases between. The length of the CDR3 is 14 residues. CDR3: CASSLTGSNEKLFF. The CDR3 DNA sequence: TGTGCCAGCAGCTTAACAGGAAGTAATGAAAAACTGTTTTTT.

This clone has more than one count but fewer than ten. The rearrangement links TRBV2 to TRBJ2-7, with D tentatively TRBD2 (5 bases). CDR1 SNHLY and CDR2 FYNNEI come from the germline V gene. Trimming removed 6 bases at V and 6 bases at J, with 15 bases between. CDR3 length: 13 residues. The CDR3 region has the DNA TGTGCCAGCAGAAGCAATGGCGGAGGCGAGCAGTACTTC. Amino acids: CASRSNGGGEQYF.

The table lists this clone with a few counts. In nucleotides, the CDR3 is TGTGCCAGCAGCTACCCTACTAGCGGGGGGACACACGAGCAGTTCTTC. Amino acid sequence: CASSYPTSGGTHEQFF. This chain links TRBV7-2 with TRBJ2-1; 12 bases agree with TRBD2. Germline V gene lookup returns CDR1 SGHTA and CDR2 FQGNSA. V lost 4 bases and J lost 10; bases outside the gene matches: 11. This CDR3 has 16 residues.

The chain couples TRBV5-1 to TRBJ1-6; D is uncertain. Germline V gene sequence: CDR1 SGHRS, CDR2 YFSETQ. The length of the CDR3 is 14 residues. V gave up 0 bases and J gave up 7 bases, with 8 bases separating them. The CDR3 nucleotides read TGCGCCAGCAGCTTGGAAGCCCGCAATTCACCCCTCCACTTT. It is translated as CASSLEARNSPLHF.

This clone has a handful of counts. Here the CDR3 DNA reads TGCAGTGCTAGTAGCCAGGGCGGTCACGAGCAGTACTTC. Translated: CSASSQGGHEQYF. This chain links TRBV20-1 with TRBJ2-7; D perhaps matches TRBD1 (5 bases). There are 13 residues in the CDR3. Germline assignment: CDR1 DFQATT and CDR2 SNEGSKA (reference sequence). V was clipped by 3 bases and J by 5 bases, with 14 bases between them.

This clone was seen more than once but under ten times. The rearrangement links TRBV3-1 (or the pseudogene TRBV3-2) to TRBJ2-3; 8 positions agree with TRBD1. Germline trimming cut 6 bases from V and 6 bases from J; bases unmatched to any gene: 8. The CDR3 is made up of 14 amino acids. Germline CDR1 and CDR2: LGHDT and YNNKEL (reference sequence). The CDR3 loop reads CASRPTGALDTQYF. CDR3 nucleotide sequence: TGTGCCAGCAGACCGACAGGGGCATTGGATACGCAGTATTTT.

The chain combines TRBV5-6 with TRBJ2-7; D is unresolved. V was pared by 2 bases and J by 0 bases, with 6 bases between. Germline CDR1 is SGHDT and CDR2 is YYEEEE. The CDR3 consists of 13 residues. CDR3 residues: CASSLRSSYEQYF. The CDR3 DNA sequence: TGTGCCAGCAGCTTAAGGAGCTCCTACGAGCAGTACTTC. Full variable domain (outside the CDR3, taken from reference TRBV5-6 and TRBJ2-7): DAGVTQSPTHLIKTRGQQVTLRCSPKSGHDTVSWYQQALGQGPQFIFQYYEEEERQRGNFPDRFSGHQFPNYSSELNVNALLLGDSALYLCASSLRSSYEQYFGPGTRLTVT.